This T cell receptor beta chain originates from a study of shared clonotypes between healthy human individuals. The V gene end was trimmed by 3 bases and the J gene end by 2 bases; junction bases not matched to a gene: 5. Germline CDR1 MDHEN, CDR2 SYDVKM. The CDR3 consists of 16 residues. Sequencing was performed with immunoSEQ multiplex PCR; in TCRdb, only in-frame clones are kept and a portion is missing. The table lists about 320,000 clones, around 90% of them singletons. Sequenced input: memory CD8+ T cells sorted from blood. Sample subset: CD45RO+ cells pooled with CCR7-negative TemRA cells. The sequence derives from a man between 18 and 35 years old in good health. This chain connects TRBV28 to TRBJ2-5, with 11 bases fitting TRBD2. CDR3 nucleotides: TGTGCCAGCAGTTTCGAACTAGCGGGGGAACAAGAGACCCAGTACTTC. Protein: CASSFELAGEQETQYF.